This T cell receptor (beta chain) was retrieved from a study of shared clonotypes between healthy human individuals (dated by TCRdb to about 2020). Regarding the complete study: The cohort included a few men and a couple of women between 18 and 49 years of age. To increase sequencing depth and limit assay-specific biases, different laboratories used diverse techniques to prepare libraries and sequence TCR repertoires. For each donor, three plates each were used for CD4 naive and CD4 memory, two plates were used for CD8 naive, and one plate was used for CD8 memory. Per donor, leukapheresis produced somewhere between about 0.8 and 9 billion PBMCs. To estimate repertoire size and how much clonotype sharing occurs between individuals, the study deeply sequenced the blood TCR repertoires of roughly 5 healthy adults. Study-wide conclusions, independent of this receptor: The small number of donors limited the genetic and exposure-history diversity represented. Clonotypes shared by all four sorted-subset donors showed higher generation probabilities than non-shared clonotypes. Based on pairwise subsampling, the degree of clonotype sharing among donors was expected to be affected by sequencing depth. Only blood was sampled, and tissue TCR repertoires likely differ from those in blood. Sharing across a few donors was observed for about 5% of naive CD4, less than 4% of naive CD8, around 2.5% of memory CD4, and around 0.44% of memory CD8 clonotypes. Naive subsets generally had larger estimated clonotype richness than memory subsets did. Incomplete sequencing was indicated by rarefaction of sorted-subset datasets, despite the large sequencing depth.

Using the deep immunoSEQ assay, TCR CDR3 regions were amplified from genomic DNA by multiplex PCR. For each cell subset, the extracted genomic DNA was distributed evenly across all wells of several immunoSEQ 96-well plates, and each plate served as one replicate. For sorted subsets, about 210 ng of genomic DNA, equivalent to 25,000 to 30,000 T cell genomes, went into each replicate PCR. Purified libraries were measured with a Qubit 3.0 fluorometer, size-checked on a Bioanalyzer 2100, and measured again with the KAPA Library Quantification kit. A separate single-read 150-cycle Illumina NextSeq 550 flow cell was used to sequence each immunoSEQ 96-well plate. The paper's processing steps were these. The immunoSEQ output contained only junctional sequences without quality scores, so filtering could not match that applied to full-length reads. Sequences were annotated with PyIR, a Python wrapper for IgBLAST v1.9, using IMGT germline references to assign V/J genes and CDR3. Any read was removed if the V/J assignment was weak (E-value above 1e-6), the CDR3 was missing, or the read contained stop codons, out-of-frame junctions, or ambiguous translated residues. V3J clonotypes were defined by identical inferred V gene, J gene, and CDR3 amino acid sequence. Percentage overlap between repertoires was computed as shared unique clonotypes divided by the size of the smaller repertoire. RTK rarefaction, the Chao1 estimator, and Recon v2.1 estimates of unobserved clonotypes were used to assess repertoire richness. Generation probabilities for all TCRbeta clonotypes obtained by the gDNA method from a few donors were computed using OLGA. TCRdb holds this immuneACCESS table with in-frame rearrangements only. Some clones are missing; in checked studies, unresolved V genes explain under half, and the rest has no known cause. Clonal size and the V and J genes are those of that table, whereas D and trimming came from the DNA. The sample table lists 2 million to 2.5 million clones, under 95% of them with a count of one. The ten largest clones represent 0.3% to 0.4% of the sample.

V is trimmed back by 8 bases and J by 5 bases, and the junction contains 7 bases that no gene match accounts for. The CDR3 runs 14 residues from the cysteine to the phenylalanine. The only DNA kept is the CDR3, 42 bases in frame from the first base. CDR1 and CDR2 are read off the germline V gene as SNHLY and FYNNEI. The donors were healthy, HIV-negative adults with no recently reported acute infections or vaccinations. Every donor was a Caucasian adult residing in Nashville, Tennessee, USA. CD4+ T cells were enriched through magnetic negative selection, after which naive cells were positively selected on CD45RA and the remaining negative fraction served as the memory subset. Blood was obtained by leukapheresis, after which PBMCs were separated by Ficoll-Histopaque density gradient centrifugation and cryopreserved in liquid nitrogen vapor phase. Analytical flow cytometry was used to check the purity and quantity of each magnetically sorted T cell population. Genomic DNA was isolated from every sorted fraction and measured by UV absorbance on a Nanodrop 2000c.

On this clone: What this receptor recognizes is not known. No base-level quality is on record; no much larger clone is a single base apart.

Sequenced: naive CD4+ T cells from PBMCs. The cell subset or site label here, explained by the study, means: CD45RA+ positively selected. The chain uses TRBV2 and TRBJ2-3; 10 bases in the junction line up with TRBD1. This TCR came from a man between 18 and 35 years old in good health. Some clones in this sample may be carry-over from other donors' samples. The CDR3 protein is CASGPGQGQDTQYF. The nucleotides read TGTGCCAGCGGACCGGGACAGGGGCAAGATACGCAGTATTTT.